These 22 T cell receptor beta chains originate from one sample sequenced in a study of tumor and adjacent non-tumor tissue in lung cancer. TCRbeta libraries were built with three rounds of nested PCR, modified from ARM-PCR. TCRdb analysed the multiplex PCR reads with MiXCR anew, one entry per CDR3 protein. Of about 75,000 distinct CDR3 sequences listed, around four fifths are singletons. No cell sorting was done before RNA was extracted from the tissue. Sequencing was done on a sample of lung tumor tissue. These receptors were collected from a woman in her 50s with non-small cell lung cancer.

Worth noting for this clonotype: Compared with germline, one end of the junction differs, possibly owing to a read error. The chain uses TRBV11-2 and TRBJ2-1, with 9 bases that match TRBD1. Germline CDR1 is SGHAT and CDR2 is FQNNGV. The length of the CDR3 is 16 residues. In DNA, the CDR3 is TGTGCCAGTAGCCTTAGACAGGGGGTTATGTGGAATGAGCAGCTCTTC. It translates to CASSLRQGVMWNEQLF.

V is TRBV10-1 and J is TRBJ2-1; tentatively, D is TRBD1 or TRBD2 (6 bases each). The ends were cut back, 8 bases at V and 8 bases at J, with 22 bases in the middle. The germline V gene encodes CDR1 WNHNN and CDR2 SYGVQD (reference sequence). The CDR3 runs to 15 residues. The CDR3, as DNA: TGCGCCAGCCAATTAGGGGGGACCGCGCAGTATGAGCAGTTCTTC. Its translation is CASQLGGTAQYEQFF.

Notes on this clonotype: The conserved final phenylalanine or tryptophan is absent from the CDR3, which likely points to a read error. The chain has TRBV12-3 or TRBV12-4 and TRBJ2-1; the D call may be TRBD1 or TRBD2 (7 bases each). The CDR3 length is 15 residues. Trimming took off 6 bases at V and 6 bases at J, with 18 bases between the two ends. The CDR3: CASSPAGGGPNEQFL. In DNA form, the CDR3 reads TGTGCCAGCAGCCCGGCAGGGGGAGGGCCCAATGAGCAGTTCTTA.

This chain joins TRBV12-3 or TRBV12-4 and TRBJ2-7, with D possibly called TRBD1 or TRBD2 (5 bases each). CDR3 size: 12 residues. Between the trimmed V and J ends, which lost 4 bases and 9 bases, there was a span of 13 bases. The CDR3 here is CASSSGRARQYF. The CDR3, as DNA: TGTGCCAGCAGTTCAGGGAGAGCCCGGCAGTACTTC.

Turning to this clonotype: At one end the junction does not follow the germline gene, possibly because of a read error. The rearrangement links TRBV4-1 to TRBJ1-5; D might be TRBD1 (6 bases). This CDR3 comprises 15 residues. Looked up from germline, CDR1 is MGHRA and CDR2 is YSYEKL. CDR3 residues: CTSSQDGGNNQPQHF. For the CDR3, the DNA is TGCACCAGCAGCCAAGATGGGGGCAACAATCAGCCCCAGCATTTT.

The V call is TRBV20-1, the J call TRBJ2-5; TRBD1 is a possible D gene (6 bases). Between the trimmed V and J ends, which lost 8 bases and 2 bases, there was a span of 12 bases. Germline CDR1 and CDR2: DFQATT and SNEGSKA (reference sequence). The CDR3 has 12 amino acids. This CDR3 is CSSLGTQETQYF. DNA for the CDR3: TGCAGTTCACTGGGGACACAAGAGACCCAGTACTTC.

The chain combines TRBV20-1 with TRBJ1-2; tentatively, D is TRBD1 (5 bases). The length of the CDR3 is 14 residues. Germline CDR1 reads DFQATT; CDR2 reads SNEGSKA (reference sequence). Trimming removed 6 bases from V and 1 base from J, with 15 bases in between. CDR3 loop: CSAQGGQVNYGYTF. The CDR3 region has the DNA TGCAGTGCGCAGGGTGGACAAGTTAACTATGGCTACACCTTC.

Comment on this clonotype: One end of the junction fails to match germline, which may point to a read error. The CDR3 reads CAITRQRERSDEHYF. In DNA, the CDR3 is TGTGCCATCACTCGTCAGCGGGAGCGGAGCGACGAGCATTACTTC. This chain connects TRBV28 to TRBJ2-7; 8 bases are a match to TRBD2. This CDR3 has 15 amino acids. Germline values: CDR1 MDHEN, CDR2 SYDVKM.

About this clonotype: A read error may account for a junction end that differs from germline. The rearrangement joins TRBV5-1 to TRBJ2-4, with 9 bases matching TRBD1. CDR3 length equals 15 residues. The V gene's germline CDR1 is SGHRS and CDR2 YFSETQ. CDR3: CACRFRDREADIQYF. CDR3 nucleotides: TGCGCCTGCAGGTTCCGGGACAGGGAGGCAGACATTCAGTACTTC.

Comments on this clonotype: The junction departs from germline at one end; a sequencing error may be responsible. The gene calls are TRBV11-1 and TRBJ2-1, with 8 nucleotides matching TRBD2. The CDR3 loop spans 15 amino acids. Germline lookup yields CDR1 SGHAT and CDR2 FQDESV (reference sequence). The CDR3: CASSTGTSGDNERFF. The CDR3 DNA follows: TGTGCCAGCAGCACCGGGACTAGTGGCGACAATGAGCGGTTCTTC.

Comment on this clonotype: Mismatch with germline at one junction end may stem from a read error. This chain connects TRBV11-2 to TRBJ2-5; D perhaps matches TRBD1 (7 bases). Germline CDR1 and CDR2: SGHAT and FQNNGV. This CDR3 contains 13 residues. CDR3 DNA sequence: TGTGCCAACAGCCGACAGGGTCGGGAGACCCAGTATTTC. It yields the protein CANSRQGRETQYF. Full variable domain (missing parts from reference TRBV11-2 and TRBJ2-5): EAGVAQSPRYKIIEKRQSVAFWCNPISGHATLYWYQQILGQGPKLLIQFQNNGVVDDSQLPKDRFSAERLKGVDSTLKIQPAKLEDSAVYLCANSRQGRETQYFGPGTRLLVL.

This clonotype was picked up a small number of times. A read error may account for a junction end that differs from germline. This chain joins TRBV4-1 and TRBJ2-1; D gene ambiguous. The CDR3 contains 17 residues. Germline CDR1 MGHRA, CDR2 YSYEKL. Here the CDR3 DNA reads TGCGCCAGCAGCCTTAGCTCACTGTACGGCTCCTACAATGAGCGGTTCTTC. Protein product: CASSLSSLYGSYNERFF.

This clonotype was seen once. The chain employs TRBV28 and TRBJ2-2; maybe TRBD2 (6 bases). The germline V gene encodes CDR1 MDHEN and CDR2 SYDVKM. CDR3 size: 17 residues. The V end was cut by 3 bases, the J end by 5 bases, with 19 bases between. The CDR3 sequence is CASSFPSLGLNTGELFF. CDR3 DNA sequence: TGTGCCAGCAGTTTTCCCAGTCTGGGACTGAATACCGGGGAGCTGTTTTTT. The full variable domain, its missing parts supplied by reference TRBV28 and TRBJ2-2, is DVKVTQSSRYLVKRTGEKVFLECVQDMDHENMFWYRQDPGLGLRLIYFSYDVKMKEKGDIPEGYSVSREKKERFSLILESASTNQTSMYLCASSFPSLGLNTGELFFGEGSRLTVL.

A remark on this clonotype: The junction does not match germline at one end; this may be a read error. J is TRBJ2-7 and V is TRBV6-1, with TRBD2 as a possible D gene (6 bases). The CDR3 consists of 12 residues. Germline V gene sequence: CDR1 MNHNS, CDR2 SASEGT. As DNA, the CDR3 is TGTGCCAGCGGCTACATCAGACTAGAGCAATACTTC. This translates into CASGYIRLEQYF.

On this clonotype: At one end the junction does not follow the germline gene, possibly because of a read error. The chain is built from TRBV6-5 and TRBJ2-2; D is possibly TRBD2 (5 bases). The CDR3 consists of 14 residues. From germline, CDR1 is MNHEY and CDR2 SVGAGI. In DNA form, the CDR3 reads TGTGTCAGCATAGGCGGGTTGGACACCGGGGAGCTGTTTTTT. Translated, it gives CVSIGGLDTGELFF.

Details on this clonotype: The junction differs from germline at one of its ends, possibly a read error. The rearrangement uses TRBV11-2 and TRBJ2-3; D unresolved. Germline CDR1 and CDR2: SGHAT and FQNNGV. The CDR3 spans 13 residues. CDR3 protein: CASSLERANTQYF. The CDR3 DNA reads TGTGCCAGCAGCTTAGAACGGGCAAATACACAGTATTTT.

With regard to this clonotype: Germline is not matched at one junction end, which may reflect a read error. This rearrangement joins TRBV12-3 or TRBV12-4 to TRBJ2-7; 7 bases map to TRBD2. This CDR3 is built from 15 residues. Written as DNA, the CDR3 is TGTACCAGCAGCCGTTCGTTGGGGGGGTCCTACGAGCAGTACTTC. This sequence encodes CTSSRSLGGSYEQYF.

Comments on this clonotype: Compared with germline, one end of the junction differs, possibly owing to a read error. J is TRBJ2-7 and V is TRBV4-1, with TRBD1 as a possible D gene (6 bases). CDR1 is MGHRA and CDR2 is YSYEKL in the germline V gene. The CDR3 is made up of 13 amino acids. CDR3 region: CASSPQVGGEQYF. In nucleotides, the CDR3 is TGCGCCAGCAGCCCTCAGGTTGGGGGCGAGCAATACTTC.

The J gene is TRBJ1-2, the V gene TRBV28; D gene unclear. The CDR3 length is 11 residues. From germline, CDR1 is MDHEN and CDR2 SYDVKM. The DNA of the CDR3 is TGTGACAACAATTTAAACTATGGCTACACCTTC. It codes for CDNNLNYGYTF.

A few counts support this clonotype. This may stem from a read error, because a much larger clone lies one nucleotide away. The rearrangement joins TRBV13 to TRBJ2-5; D possibly uses TRBD1 or TRBD2 (5 bases each). CDR1 and CDR2 (germline): PRHDT, FYEKMQ (reference sequence). The CDR3 has 15 residues. CDR3 sequence: CACSLSGALQETQYF. CDR3 coding DNA: TGTGCCTGCAGCTTATCCGGGGCACTCCAAGAGACCCAGTACTTC.

As for this clonotype: This is likely a read error, given that the CDR3 carries no conserved phenylalanine or tryptophan at its end. The DNA is omitted, as the CDR3 cannot be located on it reliably, and the CDR3 follows TCRdb's listing. The J gene is TRBJ2-1, the V gene TRBV11-2; the D call TRBD2 from the table was never checked on the DNA. CDR1 and CDR2 from the germline V gene are SGHAT and FQNNGV. The CDR3 spans 15 residues, counting both ends. The CDR3 spells CASSLEAGGHNEQFL.

About this clonotype itself: A much more abundant neighbour one base away suggests this may be a read error. The chain has TRBV5-1 and TRBJ2-3; D remains ambiguous. Looked up from germline, CDR1 is SGHRS and CDR2 is YFSETQ. Trimming removed 7 bases at V and 1 base at J, with 10 bases between. The CDR3 sequence is 13 residues long. CDR3 bases: TGCGCCAGCTCAAAAGGCTGCACAGATACGCAGTATTTT. It is translated as CASSKGCTDTQYF.